Shown below are 17 T cell receptor beta chains from a single sample sequenced in a study of blood T cell repertoires in COVID-19 (TCRdb year 2020). Libraries were constructed by the immunoSEQ multiplex PCR assay. TCRdb carries this immuneACCESS record with in-frame sequences only. Its versions omit some clonotypes, under half of them owing to an unresolved V gene in the studies checked, with the rest unexplained. The table for this sample lists about 110,000 clones; over 80% of them were counted only once. Together, the top ten hold 15% to 20% of the sample. The specimen sequenced was peripheral blood. All receptors come from an older woman with acute or convalescent COVID-19.

J is TRBJ1-3 and V is TRBV10-1; TRBD1 aligns across 8 bases. V gave up 6 bases and J gave up 7 bases; unmatched junction bases: 14. Germline values: CDR1 WNHNN, CDR2 SYGVQD (reference sequence). The CDR3 has 16 amino acids. The CDR3 coding sequence is TGCGCCAGCAGCAGCTCCCGGGGACAGGACTGGAACACCATATATTTT. Its translation: CASSSSRGQDWNTIYF.

The V gene is TRBV2, the J gene TRBJ2-5; TRBD1 is a possible D gene (5 bases). This CDR3 has 14 amino acids. The germline CDR1 and CDR2 sequences are SNHLY and FYNNEI. V lost 4 bases and J lost 2, with 11 bases in between. Written as DNA, the CDR3 is TGTGCCAGCAGTGTGACAAGGGGACAAGAGACCCAGTACTTC. Its translation is CASSVTRGQETQYF.

Here the CDR3 DNA reads TGTGCCAGTACCCTAGCGGCCAGTCAGCCCCAGCATTTT. Translation gives CASTLAASQPQHF. V is TRBV12-3 or TRBV12-4 and J is TRBJ1-5; D gene ambiguous. Deletions cut 9 bases from V and 6 bases from J, with 15 bases between. The CDR3 has 13 residues.

The chain employs TRBV28 and TRBJ2-5; unclear D gene. V lost 6 bases to trimming and J lost 1 base, with 9 bases between them. Germline V gives CDR1 MDHEN, CDR2 SYDVKM. CDR3 length equals 13 residues. In nucleotides, the CDR3 is TGTGCCAGCAGGCAGTCTGTCCAAGAGACCCAGTACTTC. Translating it yields CASRQSVQETQYF.

This chain links TRBV11-3 with TRBJ2-1, with 12 bases aligning to TRBD2. Germline CDR1 is SGHNT and CDR2 is YENEEA. This CDR3 region has 17 residues. The ends lost 5 bases at V and 6 bases at J; junction bases unmatched: 11. The CDR3: CASSHQGTSGGSNEQFF. The CDR3 nucleotides read TGTGCCAGCAGCCACCAGGGCACTAGCGGGGGGAGCAATGAGCAGTTCTTC.

As DNA, the CDR3 is TGCGCCAGCAGCTTGGTTCCCGGGAGACTAGACGAGCAGTACTTC. Translating gives CASSLVPGRLDEQYF. The chain is built from TRBV5-1 and TRBJ2-7, with D tentatively TRBD2 (6 bases). V was pared by 0 bases and J by 5 bases, with 15 bases between. Germline V lookup: CDR1 SGHRS, CDR2 YFSETQ. This CDR3 has 15 amino acids.

This chain uses TRBV6-5 with TRBJ2-1, with 7 bases matching TRBD1. V gave up 0 bases and J gave up 8 bases; unmatched junction bases: 10. Germline loops: CDR1 MNHEY, CDR2 SVGAGI. This CDR3 is built from 16 residues. The CDR3, as DNA: TGTGCCAGCAGTTACTCCCCAGGGCGAGGGGGCGATGAGCAGTTCTTC. It codes for CASSYSPGRGGDEQFF.

The chain is built from TRBV11-1 and TRBJ1-2; 7 bases map to TRBD1. The length of the CDR3 is 13 residues. V lost 4 bases, J lost 3 bases, and 2 bases stayed unmatched. CDR1 is SGHAT and CDR2 is FQDESV in the germline V gene (reference sequence). CDR3 amino acids: CASSSGTDYGYTF. The CDR3 region has the DNA TGTGCCAGCAGCTCCGGGACAGACTATGGCTACACCTTC.

This clone was observed a few times. The genes are TRBV6-5 and TRBJ1-2; 8 bases are a match to TRBD1. This CDR3 has 14 amino acids. CDR1 and CDR2 (germline): MNHEY, SVGAGI. The V gene end was trimmed by 6 bases and the J gene end by 4 bases; junction bases not matched to a gene: 7. CDR3 coding DNA: TGTGCCAGCAGCCGGGACAGGTCAGGCTATGGCTACACCTTC. Translated, it gives CASSRDRSGYGYTF.

The CDR3 DNA sequence: TGTGCCAGCAAACCGGGACAGGGAATTTACGAGCAGTACTTC. It specifies CASKPGQGIYEQYF. The chain joins TRBV11-2 to TRBJ2-7; 9 positions agree with TRBD1. V was pared by 7 bases and J by 4 bases, with 8 bases of the junction left unmatched. Germline loops: CDR1 SGHAT, CDR2 FQNNGV. The CDR3 totals 14 residues.

V and J are TRBV2 and TRBJ2-1; no reliable D call. Per the germline V gene, CDR1 is SNHLY and CDR2 is FYNNEI. This CDR3 region has 13 residues. Trimming took off 8 bases at V and 3 bases at J, with 11 bases between the two ends. The CDR3 is CASETVYYNEQFF. The CDR3 nucleotides are TGTGCCAGCGAAACAGTGTACTACAATGAGCAGTTCTTC. Drawing the rest from reference TRBV2 and TRBJ2-1, the complete variable domain is EPEVTQTPSHQVTQMGQEVILRCVPISNHLYFYWYRQILGQKVEFLVSFYNNEISEKSEIFDDQFSVERPDGSNFTLKIRSTKLEDSAMYFCASETVYYNEQFFGPGTRLTVL.

The chain employs TRBV15 and TRBJ2-3; 9 bases align to TRBD2. The germline gives CDR1 LNHNV, CDR2 YYDKDF (reference sequence). With 1 base clipped from V and 4 bases from J, the junction kept 6 bases outside the gene matches. CDR3 size: 16 residues. The CDR3 loop is CATSRGGGRGPDTQYF. DNA for the CDR3: TGTGCCACCAGCAGAGGAGGCGGGAGGGGCCCAGATACGCAGTATTTT.

The J gene is TRBJ1-2, the V gene TRBV15; D is possibly TRBD1 (6 bases). Trimming left V 0 bases short and J 5 bases short, with 10 bases between. Germline V lookup: CDR1 LNHNV, CDR2 YYDKDF (reference sequence). The CDR3 covers 14 residues. CDR3 coding DNA: TGTGCCACCAGCAGAGACAGGGGTGGATATGGCTACACCTTC. Residues: CATSRDRGGYGYTF.

The rearrangement links TRBV19 to TRBJ2-2, with D maybe TRBD1 (5 bases). V lost 9 bases and J lost 0, with 29 bases in between. CDR1 LNHDA and CDR2 SQIVND come from the germline V gene (reference sequence). The CDR3 loop spans 20 amino acids. CDR3 DNA sequence: TGTGCCAGCCCGCAGTACACAGGCACCCCGCTTGGGCCGAACACCGGGGAGCTGTTTTTT. Protein: CASPQYTGTPLGPNTGELFF.

The chain uses TRBV29-1 and TRBJ2-1; 7 bases line up with TRBD2. Germline lookup yields CDR1 SQVTM and CDR2 ANQGSEA. Trimming cost V 4 bases and J 0 bases; bases outside gene matches: 3. The length of the CDR3 is 14 residues. CDR3 residues: CSVVGGSSYNEQFF. CDR3 coding DNA: TGCAGCGTTGTAGGCGGGAGCTCCTACAATGAGCAGTTCTTC.

This rearrangement joins TRBV4-1 to TRBJ2-5, with TRBD2 matching over 7 bases. The CDR3 has 15 residues. Per germline, CDR1 MGHRA and CDR2 YSYEKL. The V segment lost 4 bases and the J segment 0 bases; nucleotides outside the gene matches: 5. CDR3 residues: CASSLGGMYQETQYF. DNA for the CDR3: TGCGCCAGCAGCCTGGGGGGGATGTACCAAGAGACCCAGTACTTC.

CDR3 region: CASSLGPEYNEQFF. For the CDR3, the DNA is TGTGCCAGCAGCTTAGGCCCGGAGTACAATGAGCAGTTCTTC. The V call is TRBV7-8, the J call TRBJ2-1; the D is unclear. The CDR3 loop spans 14 amino acids. V lost 1 base and J lost 4, with 8 bases in between. In germline, CDR1 is SGHVS, CDR2 FQNEAQ.